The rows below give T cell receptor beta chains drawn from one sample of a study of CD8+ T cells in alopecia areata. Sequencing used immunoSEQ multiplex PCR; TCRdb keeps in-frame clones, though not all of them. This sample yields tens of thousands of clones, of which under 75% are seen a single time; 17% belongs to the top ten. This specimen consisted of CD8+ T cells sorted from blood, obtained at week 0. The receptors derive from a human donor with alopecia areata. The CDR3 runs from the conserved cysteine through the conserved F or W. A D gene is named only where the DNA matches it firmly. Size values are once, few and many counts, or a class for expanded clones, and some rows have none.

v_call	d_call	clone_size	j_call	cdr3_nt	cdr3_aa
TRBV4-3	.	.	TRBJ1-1	TGCGCCAGCAGCCAAGATCAGGGATGGAGCGGTGAAGCTTTCTTT	CASSQDQGWSGEAFF
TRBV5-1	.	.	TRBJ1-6	TGCGCCAGCAGCTTGGTTGTCGGGGGAATCCCGACCAATTCACCCCTCCACTTT	CASSLVVGGIPTNSPLHF
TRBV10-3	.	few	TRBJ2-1	TGTGCCATCAACCGGGACACATACAATGAGCAGTTCTTC	CAINRDTYNEQFF
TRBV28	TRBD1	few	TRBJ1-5	TGTGCCAGCAGCTGGGACAGGGGGTTTCAGCCCCAGCATTTT	CASSWDRGFQPQHF
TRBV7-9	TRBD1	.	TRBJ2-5	TGTGCCAGCCTAGAAAGTCCAACAGGGGGCGGAGAGACCCAGTACTTC	CASLESPTGGGETQYF
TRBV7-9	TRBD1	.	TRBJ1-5	TGTGCCAGCGGGGACAGTTTCAATCAGCCCCAGCATTTT	CASGDSFNQPQHF
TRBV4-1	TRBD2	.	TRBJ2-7	TGCGCCAGCAGCCAAGTTGGCGGGAGGAGTGGGGAGCAGTACTTC	CASSQVGGRSGEQYF
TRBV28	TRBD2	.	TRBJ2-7	TGTGCCAGCAGGGAGCGGACTAGCGGGAGTGACGAGCAGTACTTC	CASRERTSGSDEQYF
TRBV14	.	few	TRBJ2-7	TGTGCCAGCAGCCACAAAATCGGTCTAGCGATAAGCGAGCAGTACTTC	CASSHKIGLAISEQYF
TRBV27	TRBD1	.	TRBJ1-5	TGTGCCAGCAGTTTTACAGGGGGTAACCAGCCCCAGCATTTT	CASSFTGGNQPQHF
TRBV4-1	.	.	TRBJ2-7	TGCGCCAGCAGCCAAGATCCACCCGCTTACGAGCAGTACTTC	CASSQDPPAYEQYF
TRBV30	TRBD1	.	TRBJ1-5	TGTGCCTGGAGTGGAGGACAGGGGAACCAGCCCCAGCATTTT	CAWSGGQGNQPQHF
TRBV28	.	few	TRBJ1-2	TGTGCCAGCAGAGCAGGGGTATCTAACTATGGCTACACCTTC	CASRAGVSNYGYTF
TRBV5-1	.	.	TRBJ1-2	TGCGCCAGCAGCTTGAACGAGGGGTGGCATGGCTACACCTTC	CASSLNEGWHGYTF
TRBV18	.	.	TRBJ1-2	TGTGCCAGCTCACCACCAGACGGTCTATACTATGGCTACACCTTC	CASSPPDGLYYGYTF